The clone carrying this T cell receptor (beta chain) was detected only a few times. Its antigen is unidentified. This entry is derived from a study of breast tumors, draining lymph nodes, adjacent tissues. The CDR3 is 14 residues long. Trimming removed 7 bases at V and 6 bases at J, with 18 bases between. Germline CDR1 is ENHRY and CDR2 is SYGVKD. General observations from the study: Tumors had less TCR diversity than lymph nodes, more than nontumor tissue.

Axillary draining lymph nodes of breast cancer patients supplied the node samples. TCRdb reprocessed the multiplex PCR reads with MiXCR, giving one entry per CDR3 protein. The profile covers some 170,000 distinct CDR3 sequences, with 30% to 35% appearing a single time and around 4% taken by the ten largest. The sequence derives from a female donor with breast cancer. Some clones in this sample may be carry-over from other donors' samples. The chain links TRBV10-3 to TRBJ1-2; D is possibly TRBD1 (5 bases). The sequenced sample consisted of axillary lymph node tissue. In DNA, the CDR3 is TGTGCCATCACCCCACGGGGGGAGTCGGATGGCTACACCTTC. This gives the protein CAITPRGESDGYTF.